This T cell receptor (beta chain) came from a study of shared clonotypes between healthy human individuals. Study-wide context: Each donor had three CD4 naive, three CD4 memory, two CD8 naive and one CD8 memory plate. Notes on the study in general: The four-donor shared clonotypes exceeded non-shared clonotypes in generation probability, with non-shared ones scoring lower. Blood alone was sampled, and tissue repertoires likely differ.

For this clone: The antigen is not known.

V was shortened by 6 bases and J by 3 bases, with 20 bases between the two germline ends. CDR3 length: 16 residues. Germline V lookup: CDR1 MDHEN, CDR2 SYDVKM. The healthy adult donors were HIV-negative and reported no recent acute infections or vaccinations. Some clones are missing from TCRdb's copy, which holds only in-frame ones; the method was immunoSEQ multiplex PCR. The sample lists 600,000 to 750,000 clones; around 72% were seen once. Sequencing input: memory CD4+ T cells sorted from blood. Described subset: CD45RA-negative fraction. This chain uses TRBV28 with TRBJ2-5, with D maybe TRBD2 (6 bases). The TCR comes from a woman aged 25 to 39 in good health. DNA of the CDR3: TGTGCCAGCAGGGGGGTCGCGGGACCCCTCAAAGAGACCCAGTACTTC. It specifies CASRGVAGPLKETQYF.